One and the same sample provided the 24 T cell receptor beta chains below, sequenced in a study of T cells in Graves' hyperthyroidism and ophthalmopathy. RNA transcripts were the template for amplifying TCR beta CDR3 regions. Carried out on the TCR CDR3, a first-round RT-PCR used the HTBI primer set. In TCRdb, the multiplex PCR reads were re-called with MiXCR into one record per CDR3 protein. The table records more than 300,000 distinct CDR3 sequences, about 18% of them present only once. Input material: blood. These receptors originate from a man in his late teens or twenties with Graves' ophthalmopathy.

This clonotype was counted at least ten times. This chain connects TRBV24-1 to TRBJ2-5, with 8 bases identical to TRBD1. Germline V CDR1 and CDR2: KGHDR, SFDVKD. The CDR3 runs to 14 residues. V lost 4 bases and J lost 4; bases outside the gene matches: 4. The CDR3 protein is CATSDPQGGETQYF. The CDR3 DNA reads TGTGCCACCAGTGACCCACAGGGGGGAGAGACCCAGTACTTC.

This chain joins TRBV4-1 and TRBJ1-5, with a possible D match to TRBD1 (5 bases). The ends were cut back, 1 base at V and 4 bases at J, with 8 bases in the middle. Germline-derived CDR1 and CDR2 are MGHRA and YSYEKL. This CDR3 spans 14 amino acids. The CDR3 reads CASSQVDRNQPQHF. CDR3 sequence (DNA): TGCGCCAGCAGCCAAGTCGACAGAAATCAGCCCCAGCATTTT.

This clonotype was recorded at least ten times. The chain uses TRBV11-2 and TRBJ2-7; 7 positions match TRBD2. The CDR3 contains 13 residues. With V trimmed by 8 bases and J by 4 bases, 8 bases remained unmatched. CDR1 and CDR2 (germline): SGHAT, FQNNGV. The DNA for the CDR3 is TGTGCCAGCGGGGGGGGGAGAGGGTACGAGCAGTACTTC. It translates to CASGGGRGYEQYF.

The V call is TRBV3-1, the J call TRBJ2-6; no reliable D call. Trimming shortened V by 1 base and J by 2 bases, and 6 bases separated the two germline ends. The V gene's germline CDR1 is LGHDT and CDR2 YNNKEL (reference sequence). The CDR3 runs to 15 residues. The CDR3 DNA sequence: TGTGCCAGCAGCCAAGGTGTTCCTGGGGCCAACGTCCTGACTTTC. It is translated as CASSQGVPGANVLTF.

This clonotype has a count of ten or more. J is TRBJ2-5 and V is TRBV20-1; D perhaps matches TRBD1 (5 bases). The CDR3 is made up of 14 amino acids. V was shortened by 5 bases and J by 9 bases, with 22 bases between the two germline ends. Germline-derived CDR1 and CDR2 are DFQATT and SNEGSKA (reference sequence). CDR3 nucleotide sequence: TGCAGTGCTCTAGAGACGAACAGCCCCAGGGCCCAGTACTTC. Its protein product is CSALETNSPRAQYF.

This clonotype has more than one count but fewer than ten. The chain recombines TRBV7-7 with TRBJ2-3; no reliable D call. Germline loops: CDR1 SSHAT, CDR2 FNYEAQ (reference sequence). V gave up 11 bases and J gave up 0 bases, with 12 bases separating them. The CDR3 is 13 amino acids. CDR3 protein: CAVSATSTDTQYF. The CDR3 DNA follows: TGTGCCGTCTCCGCCACTAGCACAGATACGCAGTATTTT. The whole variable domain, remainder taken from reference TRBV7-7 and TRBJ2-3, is GAGVSQSPRYKVTKRGQDVTLRCDPISSHATLYWYQQALGQGPEFLTYFNYEAQPDKSGLPSDRFSAERPEGSISTLTIQRTEQRDSAMYRCAVSATSTDTQYFGPGTRLTVL.

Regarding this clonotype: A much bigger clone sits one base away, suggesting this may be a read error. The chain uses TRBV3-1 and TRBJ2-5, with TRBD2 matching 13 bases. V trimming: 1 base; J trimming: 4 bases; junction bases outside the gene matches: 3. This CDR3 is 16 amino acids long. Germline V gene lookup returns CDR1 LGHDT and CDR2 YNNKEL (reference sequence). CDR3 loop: CASSQVLAGGPETQYF. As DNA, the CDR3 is TGTGCCAGCAGCCAAGTACTAGCGGGGGGGCCAGAGACCCAGTACTTC.

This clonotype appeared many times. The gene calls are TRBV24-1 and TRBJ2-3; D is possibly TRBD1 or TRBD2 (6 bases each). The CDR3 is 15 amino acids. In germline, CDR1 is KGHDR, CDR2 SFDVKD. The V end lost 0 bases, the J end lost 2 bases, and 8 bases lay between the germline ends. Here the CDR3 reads CATSDLRGHTDTQYF. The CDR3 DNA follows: TGTGCCACCAGTGATTTGCGGGGGCACACAGATACGCAGTATTTT.

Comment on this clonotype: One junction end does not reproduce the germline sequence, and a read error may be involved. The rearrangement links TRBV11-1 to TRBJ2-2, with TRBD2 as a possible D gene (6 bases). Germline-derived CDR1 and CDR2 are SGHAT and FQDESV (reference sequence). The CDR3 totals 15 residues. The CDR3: CASSRSRGDTGGLFF. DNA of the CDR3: TGTGCCAGCTCTCGGTCCCGGGGCGACACCGGGGGGCTGTTTTTT.

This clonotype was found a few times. CDR3 sequence (DNA): TGTGCCAGCAGCTCCCGGACAGGCTTAACCCTCCACTTT. Its protein is CASSSRTGLTLHF. This sequence joins TRBV27 and TRBJ1-6, with TRBD1 matching over 7 bases. The CDR3 totals 13 residues. CDR1 is MNHEY and CDR2 is SMNVEV in the germline V gene (reference sequence). With 6 bases clipped from V and 14 bases from J, the junction kept 10 bases outside the gene matches.

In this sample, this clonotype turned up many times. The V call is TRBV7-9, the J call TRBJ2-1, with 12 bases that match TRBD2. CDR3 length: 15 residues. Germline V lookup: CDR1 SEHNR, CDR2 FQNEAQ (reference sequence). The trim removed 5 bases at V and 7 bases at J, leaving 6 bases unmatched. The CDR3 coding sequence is TGTGCCAGCAGCCTCACTAGCGGGGGGAGTAATGAGCAGTTCTTC. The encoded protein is CASSLTSGGSNEQFF.

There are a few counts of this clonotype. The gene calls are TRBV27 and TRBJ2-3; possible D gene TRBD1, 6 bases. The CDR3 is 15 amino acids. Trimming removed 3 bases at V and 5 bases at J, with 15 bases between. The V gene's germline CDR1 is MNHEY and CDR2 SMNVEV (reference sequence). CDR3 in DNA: TGTGCCAGCAGTTTTTTCGGCAGGGGCCTAGATACGCAGTATTTT. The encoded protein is CASSFFGRGLDTQYF.

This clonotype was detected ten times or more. The CDR3 DNA follows: TGTGTCACACAGAACCAGGAGAACACTGAAGCTTTCTTT. Amino acids: CVTQNQENTEAFF. The chain has TRBV3-1 and TRBJ1-1; D unresolved. The CDR3 runs 13 residues. Germline V lookup: CDR1 LGHDT, CDR2 YNNKEL (reference sequence).

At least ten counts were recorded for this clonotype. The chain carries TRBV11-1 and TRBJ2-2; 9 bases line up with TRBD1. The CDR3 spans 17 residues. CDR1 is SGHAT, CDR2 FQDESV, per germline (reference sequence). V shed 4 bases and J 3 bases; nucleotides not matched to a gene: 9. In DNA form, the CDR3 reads TGTGCCAGCAGCTCTTGCCGGGACAGGGAATACACCGGGGAGCTGTTTTTT. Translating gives CASSSCRDREYTGELFF.

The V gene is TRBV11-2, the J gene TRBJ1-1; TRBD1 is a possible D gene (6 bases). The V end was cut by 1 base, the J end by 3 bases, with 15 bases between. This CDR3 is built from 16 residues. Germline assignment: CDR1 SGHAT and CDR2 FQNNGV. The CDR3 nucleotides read TGTGCCAGCAGCTTAGTCCCCGGGGGCGCATACACTGAAGCTTTCTTT. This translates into CASSLVPGGAYTEAFF.

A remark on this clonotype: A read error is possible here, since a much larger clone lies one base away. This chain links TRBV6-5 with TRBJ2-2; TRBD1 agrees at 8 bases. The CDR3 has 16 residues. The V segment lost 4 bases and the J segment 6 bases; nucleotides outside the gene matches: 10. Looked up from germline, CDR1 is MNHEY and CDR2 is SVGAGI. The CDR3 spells CASSFPGGGLAGELFF. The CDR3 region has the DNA TGTGCCAGCAGTTTCCCAGGGGGCGGGTTAGCCGGGGAGCTGTTTTTT.

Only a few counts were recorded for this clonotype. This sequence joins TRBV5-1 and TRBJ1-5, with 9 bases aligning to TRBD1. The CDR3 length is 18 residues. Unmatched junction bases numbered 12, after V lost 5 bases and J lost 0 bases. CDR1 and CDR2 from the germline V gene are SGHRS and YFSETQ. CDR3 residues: CASSQVAGTGYSNQPQHF. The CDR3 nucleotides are TGCGCCAGCAGTCAGGTCGCCGGGACAGGGTATAGCAATCAGCCCCAGCATTTT.

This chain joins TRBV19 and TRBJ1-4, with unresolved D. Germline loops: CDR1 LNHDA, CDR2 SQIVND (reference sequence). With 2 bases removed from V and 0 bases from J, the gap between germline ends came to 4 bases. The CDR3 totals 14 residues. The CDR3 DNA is TGTGCCAGTAGTATAACAGCAACTAATGAAAAACTGTTTTTT. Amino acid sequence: CASSITATNEKLFF.

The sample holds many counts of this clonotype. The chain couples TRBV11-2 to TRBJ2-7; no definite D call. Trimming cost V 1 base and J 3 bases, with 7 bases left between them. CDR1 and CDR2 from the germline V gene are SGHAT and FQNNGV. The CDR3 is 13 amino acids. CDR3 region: CASSLVIRYEQYF. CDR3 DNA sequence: TGTGCCAGCAGCTTAGTAATCCGCTACGAGCAGTACTTC.

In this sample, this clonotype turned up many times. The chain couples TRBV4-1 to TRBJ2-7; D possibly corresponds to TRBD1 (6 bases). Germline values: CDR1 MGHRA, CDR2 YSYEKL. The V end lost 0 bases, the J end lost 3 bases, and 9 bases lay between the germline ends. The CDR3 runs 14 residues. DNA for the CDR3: TGCGCCAGCAGCCAAGAGGGACAAAACTACGAGCAGTACTTC. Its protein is CASSQEGQNYEQYF.

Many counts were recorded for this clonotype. CDR3 loop: CASSPTGGQHEQFF. CDR3 bases: TGTGCCAGCAGTCCCACGGGGGGGCAGCATGAGCAGTTCTTC. The chain uses TRBV12-3 or TRBV12-4 and TRBJ2-1; 8 bases line up with TRBD2. There are 14 residues in the CDR3. V lost 5 bases, J lost 8 bases, and 8 bases stayed unmatched.

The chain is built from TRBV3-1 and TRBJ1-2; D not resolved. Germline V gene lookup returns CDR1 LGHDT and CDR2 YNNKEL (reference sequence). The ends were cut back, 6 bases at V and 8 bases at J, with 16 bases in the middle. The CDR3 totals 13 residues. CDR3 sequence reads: CASRPTLSGGYTF. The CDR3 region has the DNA TGTGCCAGCAGGCCGACCCTCTCGGGGGGCTACACCTTC.

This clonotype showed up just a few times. The CDR3 DNA reads as TGCAGTGCTAGAGATGGGGGAGGGGGCGCCCAGCCCCAGCATTTT. It specifies CSARDGGGGAQPQHF. The chain employs TRBV20-1 and TRBJ1-5; 7 nucleotides match TRBD1. Trimming removed 0 bases from V and 7 bases from J; junction bases left unmatched: 9. CDR1 and CDR2 from the germline V gene are DFQATT and SNEGSKA (reference sequence). The CDR3 covers 15 residues.

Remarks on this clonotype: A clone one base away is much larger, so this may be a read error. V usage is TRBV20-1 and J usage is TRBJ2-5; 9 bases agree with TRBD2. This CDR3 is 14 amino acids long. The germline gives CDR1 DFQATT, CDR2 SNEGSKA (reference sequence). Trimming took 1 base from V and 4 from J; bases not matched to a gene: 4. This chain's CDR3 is CSARGASGVETQYF. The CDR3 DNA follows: TGCAGTGCTAGAGGGGCTAGCGGGGTAGAGACCCAGTACTTC.